Presented here are 29 T cell receptor beta chains from one specimen sequenced in a study of molecular identifiers for immune sequencing clone quantification. Each CDR3 protein is one row after TCRdb ran MiXCR on the PCR reads. The table has about 640,000 distinct CDR3 sequences, around 20% seen once. The material sequenced was naive CD8+ T cells from blood, with Jurkat cell RNA spiked in. Subset noted: FACS-sorted CD8+CD4-CCR7+CD45RA+ naive T cells. These receptor sequences come from a human donor in good health. Some libraries in this study had Jurkat cell RNA spiked in.

This clonotype occurred many times. DNA for the CDR3: TGTGCCAGTAGTCCCGGACAGGTGCGATACGAGCAGTACTTC. Translation gives CASSPGQVRYEQYF. The chain uses TRBV19 and TRBJ2-7; TRBD1 agrees at 7 bases. V trimming: 5 bases; J trimming: 4 bases; junction bases outside the gene matches: 8. The germline V gene has CDR1 LNHDA and CDR2 SQIVND (reference sequence). This CDR3 has 14 amino acids.

This clonotype was observed a handful of times. The chain joins TRBV4-3 to TRBJ2-4, with a tentative D call TRBD1 (6 bases). The V end lost 0 bases, the J end lost 0 bases, and 12 bases lay between the germline ends. CDR3 size: 17 residues. Germline CDR1 LGHNA, CDR2 YSLEER. The CDR3 DNA is TGCGCCAGCAGCCAAGAGGACAGCGCGTTAGCCAAAAACATTCAGTACTTC. Translated, it gives CASSQEDSALAKNIQYF.

This clonotype was detected ten times or more. CDR3 region: CASSPLAGVYQETQYF. Written as DNA, the CDR3 is TGTGCCAGCAGCCCCTTAGCGGGGGTCTACCAAGAGACCCAGTACTTC. The chain is built from TRBV3-1 and TRBJ2-5; TRBD2 matches at 9 bases. This CDR3 is 16 amino acids long. The germline V gene encodes CDR1 LGHDT and CDR2 YNNKEL (reference sequence). After removal of 4 bases from V and 0 bases from J, the junction contained 6 bases not matched to a gene.

Many counts were recorded for this clonotype. The CDR3 DNA is TGTGCCAGCAGCTTAGTAGGGGGCTCGGGAGACATTCAGTACTTC. Protein product: CASSLVGGSGDIQYF. The chain carries TRBV7-9 and TRBJ2-4, with D maybe TRBD1 (7 bases). Looked up from germline, CDR1 is SEHNR and CDR2 is FQNEAQ (reference sequence). The CDR3 length is 15 residues. Trimming took 1 base from V and 8 from J, leaving 15 bases between them.

The chain uses TRBV7-6 and TRBJ2-7, with D unresolved. CDR1 and CDR2 from the germline V gene are SGHVS and FNYEAQ. The CDR3 runs to 14 residues. V dropped 5 bases and J dropped 2 bases, with 13 bases sitting between them. This chain's CDR3 is CASSTSWGAYEQYF. In nucleotides, the CDR3 is TGTGCCAGCAGCACGAGTTGGGGTGCCTACGAGCAGTACTTC.

Many counts were recorded for this clonotype. The genes are TRBV9 and TRBJ2-1; no clear D. The CDR3 has 12 amino acids. V was clipped by 4 bases and J by 6 bases, with 8 bases between them. The germline V gene has CDR1 SGDLS and CDR2 YYNGEE. Here the CDR3 reads CASSSKVNEQFF. CDR3 bases: TGTGCCAGCAGCTCGAAAGTCAATGAGCAGTTCTTC.

At least ten counts were recorded for this clonotype. V is TRBV7-8 and J is TRBJ2-2; TRBD1 might be the D (6 bases). Trimming cost V 2 bases and J 9 bases, with 19 bases left between them. Germline values: CDR1 SGHVS, CDR2 FQNEAQ. This CDR3 is built from 16 residues. CDR3 amino acids: CASSLMGRTVSRELFF. In DNA, the CDR3 is TGTGCCAGCAGCTTAATGGGTCGGACAGTGTCGCGGGAGCTGTTTTTT.

The V call is TRBV6-2 or TRBV6-3, the J call TRBJ2-7; 7 nucleotides align to TRBD2. The CDR3 contains 14 residues. Germline-derived CDR1 and CDR2 are MNHEY and SVGEGT. The trim removed 6 bases at V and 6 bases at J, leaving 11 bases unmatched. DNA for the CDR3: TGTGCCAGCAGCCCCCCGGCGGGAGTGTGCGAGCAGTACTTC. This codes for CASSPPAGVCEQYF.

There are many counts of this clonotype. The chain is built from TRBV28 and TRBJ2-5; D is unclear. Trimming removed 7 bases from V and 1 base from J, with 10 bases in between. The length of the CDR3 is 13 residues. Germline CDR1 MDHEN, CDR2 SYDVKM. For the CDR3, the DNA is TGTGCCAGCAATTACTATCCCCAAGAGACCCAGTACTTC. Residues: CASNYYPQETQYF.

This clonotype was seen a few times. V gene TRBV19 combines with J gene TRBJ2-1; 9 positions agree with TRBD2. CDR1 LNHDA and CDR2 SQIVND come from the germline V gene (reference sequence). V was pared by 7 bases and J by 6 bases, with 13 bases of the junction left unmatched. The CDR3 has 16 amino acids. The CDR3 is CASTSGTRSRLNEQFF. The CDR3 DNA reads TGTGCCAGTACTAGCGGGACTAGAAGCAGACTCAATGAGCAGTTCTTC.

There are many counts of this clonotype. The chain couples TRBV20-1 to TRBJ2-7; D not certain. V was pared by 2 bases and J by 3 bases, with 8 bases between. Germline assignment: CDR1 DFQATT and CDR2 SNEGSKA (reference sequence). The CDR3 length is 12 residues. The CDR3 is CSARSGYYEQYF. CDR3 coding DNA: TGCAGTGCTAGATCCGGCTACTACGAGCAGTACTTC.

This clonotype was seen a few times. This chain links TRBV6-1 with TRBJ2-7; weak D call: TRBD2 (6 bases). CDR3 length: 17 residues. Germline V gives CDR1 MNHNS, CDR2 SASEGT. V was pared by 1 base and J by 0 bases, with 16 bases between. The CDR3 sequence is CASSEGWGSGSSYEQYF. CDR3 in DNA: TGTGCCAGCAGTGAAGGGTGGGGTAGCGGAAGCTCCTACGAGCAGTACTTC.

This clonotype was seen at least ten times. The chain joins TRBV28 to TRBJ1-1; tentative D call: TRBD1 (5 bases). Per the germline V gene, CDR1 is MDHEN and CDR2 is SYDVKM. This CDR3 spans 15 amino acids. The V end was cut by 4 bases, the J end by 0 bases, with 12 bases between. CDR3 in amino acids: CASSYSGTVNTEAFF. As DNA, the CDR3 is TGTGCCAGCAGTTATAGTGGGACGGTGAACACTGAAGCTTTCTTT.

Of note for this clonotype: A much larger clone lies one base from this, so it may be a read error. In this CDR3 the conserved last residue, phenylalanine or tryptophan, is missing, so a read error is likely. V gene TRBV7-9 combines with J gene TRBJ2-1; TRBD2 matches at 7 bases. J gave up 5 bases and V 5 bases, and 9 bases lay outside the gene matches. The germline V gene has CDR1 SEHNR and CDR2 FQNEAQ (reference sequence). CDR3 length: 15 residues. CDR3 amino acids: CASSQLSGTDNEQFL. The CDR3 DNA is TGTGCCAGCAGCCAACTAAGCGGGACTGACAATGAGCAGTTCCTC.

This clonotype was detected many times. DNA for the CDR3: TGTGCCAGCAACCAGCCGGAAGGGGCAACTAATGAAAAACTGTTTTTT. Its translation: CASNQPEGATNEKLFF. V and J are TRBV16 and TRBJ1-4, with a possible D match to TRBD1 (5 bases). Germline V CDR1 and CDR2: KGHSY, FQNENV. The CDR3 is 16 residues long. Trimming removed 7 bases at V and 0 bases at J, with 15 bases between.

A few counts support this clonotype. A read error may be the cause here, since a much bigger clone is one base away. This chain links TRBV7-9 with TRBJ2-2; D perhaps matches TRBD2 (6 bases). V lost 5 bases and J lost 0, with 16 bases in between. Germline-derived CDR1 and CDR2 are SEHNR and FQNEAQ (reference sequence). This CDR3 spans 17 amino acids. CDR3 DNA: TGTGCCAGCAGCCCAGACTGGGGCGGGACGAACACCGGGGAGCTGTTTTTT. Protein: CASSPDWGGTNTGELFF.

This clonotype was picked up a small number of times. CDR3 bases: TGTGCCAGCAGTCCCATGACTAGCGGGGCCCAGTATTTT. Residues: CASSPMTSGAQYF. The chain combines TRBV27 with TRBJ2-3; TRBD2 aligns across 11 bases. V lost 5 bases, J lost 12 bases, and 7 bases stayed unmatched. This CDR3 is built from 13 residues. CDR1 is MNHEY, CDR2 SMNVEV, per germline (reference sequence).

Worth noting for this clonotype: A much more abundant neighbour one base away suggests this may be a read error. The chain has TRBV7-9 and TRBJ2-7, with D possibly being TRBD1 (6 bases). With 5 bases removed from V and 6 bases from J, the gap between germline ends came to 14 bases. This CDR3 has 13 residues. CDR1 and CDR2 (germline): SEHNR, FQNEAQ (reference sequence). CDR3 sequence (DNA): TGTGCCAGCAGCCCCAAACAGGGTTGCGAGCAGTACTTC. Translating gives CASSPKQGCEQYF.

This chain connects TRBV19 to TRBJ2-7; possibly TRBD1 or TRBD2 for D (5 bases each). This CDR3 region has 14 residues. The germline V and J ends were trimmed by 3 bases and 3 bases, with 12 bases remaining between them. Germline V gives CDR1 LNHDA, CDR2 SQIVND (reference sequence). The CDR3 here is CASSMSGPVYEQYF. The CDR3 DNA sequence: TGTGCCAGTAGTATGTCGGGGCCCGTCTACGAGCAGTACTTC. Using reference TRBV19 and TRBJ2-7 for the parts outside the CDR3, the full variable domain is DGGITQSPKYLFRKEGQNVTLSCEQNLNHDAMYWYRQDPGQGLRLIYYSQIVNDFQKGDIAEGYSVSREKKESFPLTVTSAQKNPTAFYLCASSMSGPVYEQYFGPGTRLTVT.

This clonotype was seen ten or more times. The chain combines TRBV6-2 or TRBV6-3 with TRBJ1-2; TRBD1 matches 8 bases. The CDR3 is 14 residues long. V shed 4 bases, J shed 3 bases, and the junction held 4 bases outside the gene matches. CDR1 is MNHEY and CDR2 is SVGEGT in the germline V gene. The CDR3 region is CASSSGTGYYGYTF. Here the CDR3 DNA reads TGTGCCAGCAGTTCCGGGACAGGCTACTATGGCTACACCTTC.

This clonotype was recorded many times. J is TRBJ2-3 and V is TRBV10-1; TRBD2 is a possible D gene (6 bases). CDR3 length: 12 residues. Germline-derived CDR1 and CDR2 are WNHNN and SYGVQD (reference sequence). The V end was cut by 0 bases, the J end by 9 bases, with 7 bases between. This CDR3 reads CASSESLATQYF. The CDR3 nucleotides read TGCGCCAGCAGTGAGTCACTAGCCACGCAGTATTTT.

This clonotype appeared many times. The chain's CDR3 is CASSLHQPTPVYEQYF. DNA of the CDR3: TGTGCCAGCAGCCTCCACCAACCTACGCCCGTCTACGAGCAGTACTTC. This chain connects TRBV14 to TRBJ2-7, with D uncertain. CDR1 is SGHDN and CDR2 is FVKESK in the germline V gene. The V end was cut by 4 bases, the J end by 3 bases, with 19 bases between. This CDR3 has 16 residues.

This clonotype has at least ten counts. CDR3: CSARRTEAFF. CDR3 in DNA: TGCAGTGCTAGACGGACTGAAGCTTTCTTT. V gene TRBV20-1 combines with J gene TRBJ1-1; D is unresolved. CDR3 length equals 10 residues. Germline CDR1 is DFQATT and CDR2 is SNEGSKA (reference sequence). Trimming removed 2 bases from V and 5 bases from J, with 3 bases in between.

This clonotype was recorded many times. The chain couples TRBV7-9 to TRBJ2-3; 8 bases align to TRBD2. Unmatched junction bases numbered 8, after V lost 1 base and J lost 2 bases. The CDR3 is made up of 17 amino acids. Germline V gene lookup returns CDR1 SEHNR and CDR2 FQNEAQ (reference sequence). This CDR3 is CASSLDGAGGHTDTQYF. CDR3 bases: TGTGCCAGCAGCTTAGACGGGGCGGGAGGACACACAGATACGCAGTATTTT.

This clonotype was observed at least ten times. The genes are TRBV27 and TRBJ2-5; TRBD2 might be the D (5 bases). Trimming shortened V by 10 bases and J by 3 bases, and 24 bases separated the two germline ends. The CDR3 is 16 amino acids. Germline loops: CDR1 MNHEY, CDR2 SMNVEV (reference sequence). This CDR3 is CATSRMSVGVEETQYF. The CDR3 DNA follows: TGTGCCACCTCCCGGATGAGTGTCGGGGTGGAAGAGACCCAGTACTTC.

The chain joins TRBV3-2 to TRBJ2-7; TRBD2, the table's D call, was not compared with the DNA. TRBV3-2 is termed a pseudogene. This CDR3 contains 17 residues. The CDR3 spells CASSQGTSGRARYEQYF. CDR3 bases: TGTGCCAGCAGCCAAGGGACTAGCGGGAGGGCTCGGTACGAGCAGTACTTC.

This clonotype came up a few times. The chain recombines TRBV27 with TRBJ2-1, with D hard to call. The CDR3 is 15 residues long. Between the trimmed V and J ends, which lost 1 base and 10 bases, there was a span of 17 bases. Germline CDR1 is MNHEY and CDR2 is SMNVEV (reference sequence). CDR3 region: CASSLYPGSSREQFF. CDR3 nucleotide sequence: TGTGCCAGCAGTTTATACCCCGGAAGTTCCCGAGAGCAGTTCTTC.

This chain connects TRBV6-1 to TRBJ1-2, with TRBD1 matching 8 bases. V lost 3 bases, J lost 1 base, and 7 bases stayed unmatched. The CDR3 extends over 16 amino acids. CDR1 MNHNS and CDR2 SASEGT come from the germline V gene. The CDR3 region has the DNA TGTGCCAGCAGTGAGCGGGACAGGAACTATAACTATGGCTACACCTTC. Translating gives CASSERDRNYNYGYTF.

Comments on this clonotype: At one boundary the junction diverges from the germline segment, which might be a read error. This CDR3 is CASSLSGGGWTGAFF. The CDR3 coding sequence is TGCGCCAGCAGCTTGTCGGGGGGTGGTTGGACTGGAGCTTTCTTT. The rearrangement joins TRBV5-1 to TRBJ1-1; perhaps TRBD1 as D (5 bases). Germline-derived CDR1 and CDR2 are SGHRS and YFSETQ. The CDR3 covers 15 residues.